This entry features one T cell receptor (beta chain) sequence. The target antigen is unknown. The data were taken from a study of T cell responses to AZD1222 COVID-19 vaccine. Study-level findings and limits: At study baseline, merely a handful of AZD1222 recipients were seropositive.

Only in-frame clones appear in the TCRdb table, and some are missing; sequencing was by immunoSEQ multiplex PCR. The repertoire includes about 150,000 clones, roughly 92% of them detected once, and 1% to 1.5% sits in the top ten. Pooled in the analysis were second doses at about 4 or about 12 weeks. CDR1 and CDR2 (germline): SGHRS, YFSETQ. This CDR3 is built from 15 residues. Trimming left V 1 base short and J 0 bases short, with 10 bases between. The specimen was peripheral blood, collected 28 days after the second AZD1222 dose. The source is an adult who received the AZD1222 COVID-19 vaccine. This chain connects TRBV5-1 to TRBJ1-1; D remains unclear. The CDR3: CASSLQAFMNTEAFF. The CDR3 coding sequence is TGCGCCAGCAGCTTGCAGGCTTTCATGAACACTGAAGCTTTCTTT.